A single sample is the source of the 8 T cell receptor beta chains below, sequenced in a study of patients and donors after allogeneic stem cell transplantation. One entry per CDR3 protein, called by TCRdb with MiXCR from the RT-PCR reads. This table has 190,000 or so distinct CDR3 sequences, around 40% appearing once. Material: blood, either unsorted or a sorted T cell fraction (not recorded which). The origin of the receptors is a human donor who was either an allogeneic HSCT recipient or a stem cell or donor lymphocyte infusion donor (not recorded which). It is not recorded whose cells these are; they may come from a transplant donor.

This clonotype was picked up a small number of times. V gene TRBV5-1 combines with J gene TRBJ1-1; perhaps TRBD1 as D (5 bases). V was trimmed by 0 bases and J by 0 bases, leaving 12 bases between them. The CDR3 has 16 residues. Germline V gene lookup returns CDR1 SGHRS and CDR2 YFSETQ. CDR3 protein: CASSLGAGTVNTEAFF. CDR3 coding DNA: TGCGCCAGCAGCTTGGGTGCCGGGACGGTGAACACTGAAGCTTTCTTT. Full variable domain (rest looked up from reference TRBV5-1 and TRBJ1-1): KAGVTQTPRYLIKTRGQQVTLSCSPISGHRSVSWYQQTPGQGLQFLFEYFSETQRNKGNFPGRFSGRQFSNSRSEMNVSTLELGDSALYLCASSLGAGTVNTEAFFGQGTRLTVV.

The sample holds many counts of this clonotype. CDR3 region: CSVETAYEQYF. In DNA, the CDR3 is TGCAGCGTTGAAACAGCCTACGAGCAGTACTTC. V gene TRBV29-1 combines with J gene TRBJ2-7, with D unclear. This CDR3 has 11 residues. The germline CDR1 and CDR2 sequences are SQVTM and ANQGSEA. V was shortened by 2 bases and J by 2 bases, with 4 bases between the two germline ends.

At least ten counts were recorded for this clonotype. The CDR3 DNA reads as TGTGCCAGCAACAGGGGCAATCAGCCCCAGCATTTT. It yields the protein CASNRGNQPQHF. V and J are TRBV2 and TRBJ1-5; maybe TRBD1 (6 bases). V lost 7 bases to trimming and J lost 2 bases, with 6 bases between them. Germline CDR1 is SNHLY and CDR2 is FYNNEI. The CDR3 runs 12 residues.

The chain recombines TRBV10-3 with TRBJ1-1; D is unresolved. The CDR3 loop spans 16 amino acids. V was pared by 3 bases and J by 0 bases, with 14 bases between. Germline V gene sequence: CDR1 ENHRY, CDR2 SYGVKD. In DNA form, the CDR3 reads TGTGCCATCAGTGAACAGATAACAGCTGTGAACACTGAAGCTTTCTTT. It translates to CAISEQITAVNTEAFF.

This sequence joins TRBV7-8 and TRBJ2-2, with 10 bases matching TRBD2. This CDR3 has 16 residues. In germline, CDR1 is SGHVS, CDR2 FQNEAQ. The junction had 9 bases not matched to a gene; V was cut back by 7 bases and J by 4 bases. CDR3 residues: CASTFRRLAGTGELFF. The CDR3 region has the DNA TGTGCCAGCACCTTTCGCCGACTAGCGGGCACCGGGGAGCTGTTTTTT.

This clonotype was seen repeatedly, ten times or more. The J gene is TRBJ1-2, the V gene TRBV29-1, with unresolved D. The CDR3 contains 13 residues. Germline V gene data show CDR1 as SQVTM and CDR2 as ANQGSEA. V was pared by 6 bases and J by 8 bases, with 19 bases between. The chain's CDR3 is CSVPSDPSWGYTF. In DNA, the CDR3 is TGCAGCGTACCCTCGGACCCTTCTTGGGGCTACACCTTC.

The chain employs TRBV6-5 and TRBJ2-1, with a weak D call TRBD2 (6 bases). The ends were cut back, 1 base at V and 5 bases at J, with 12 bases in the middle. CDR1 is MNHEY and CDR2 is SVGAGI in the germline V gene. The CDR3 covers 15 residues. This chain's CDR3 is CASSYWRGPNNEQFF. Written as DNA, the CDR3 is TGTGCCAGCAGTTACTGGCGGGGTCCGAACAATGAGCAGTTCTTC.

This chain links TRBV7-6 with TRBJ1-5; no reliable D call. CDR3 size: 14 residues. CDR1 is SGHVS, CDR2 FNYEAQ, per germline. V lost 6 bases and J lost 5, with 14 bases in between. The CDR3 DNA reads TGTGCCAGCAGTTGGACCGATGGATATCAGCCCCAGCATTTT. It specifies CASSWTDGYQPQHF.